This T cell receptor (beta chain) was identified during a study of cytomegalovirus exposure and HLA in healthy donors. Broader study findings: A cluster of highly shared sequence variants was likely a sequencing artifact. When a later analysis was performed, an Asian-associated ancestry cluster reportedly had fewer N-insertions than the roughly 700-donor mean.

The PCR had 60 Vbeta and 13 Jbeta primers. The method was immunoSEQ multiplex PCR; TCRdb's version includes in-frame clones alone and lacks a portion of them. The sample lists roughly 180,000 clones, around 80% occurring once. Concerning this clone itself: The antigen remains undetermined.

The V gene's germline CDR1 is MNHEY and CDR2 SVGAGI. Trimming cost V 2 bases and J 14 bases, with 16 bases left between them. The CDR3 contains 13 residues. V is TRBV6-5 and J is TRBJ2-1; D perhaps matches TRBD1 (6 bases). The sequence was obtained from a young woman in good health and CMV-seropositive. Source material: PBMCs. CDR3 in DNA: TGTGCCAGCAGTTACGGGGGCACCCCGCCGGAGTTCTTC. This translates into CASSYGGTPPEFF.